This T cell receptor (beta chain) derives from a study of cytomegalovirus exposure and HLA in healthy donors. The study's findings and limits: Later on, an analysis tied around 17,000 TCR beta sequences to HLA alleles at 0.05 false discovery rate.

As concerns this clone: Antigen unknown.

PCR amplification relied on 60 Vbeta primers (plus 13 Jbeta primers). Some clones are missing from TCRdb's copy, which holds only in-frame ones; the method was immunoSEQ multiplex PCR. Here the sample spans 130,000 or so clones, 60% to 80% being singletons. Sequenced: PBMCs. This clonotype originated in a male donor in good health and CMV-seronegative.

The CDR3 DNA reads as TGTGCCAGTAGTCGCAGGGGCGTGCGGTACGAGCAGTACTTC. Amino acids: CASSRRGVRYEQYF. V usage is TRBV19 and J usage is TRBJ2-7; possibly TRBD1 for D (6 bases). V was trimmed by 5 bases and J by 4 bases, leaving 15 bases between them. There are 14 residues in the CDR3. Per germline, CDR1 LNHDA and CDR2 SQIVND (reference sequence).